This T cell receptor (beta chain) was identified in a study of shared clonotypes between healthy human individuals. Findings of the study overall: Lower generation probabilities were found for non-shared clonotypes than for those shared by all four donors. Despite large depth, rarefaction showed incomplete sorted-subset sequencing.

Sequencing was performed with immunoSEQ multiplex PCR; in TCRdb, only in-frame clones are kept and a portion is missing. Of over a million clones listed, roughly 95% are singletons. The germline V gene encodes CDR1 SGHNT and CDR2 YYREEE (reference sequence). This CDR3 spans 13 amino acids. V was pared by 5 bases and J by 5 bases, with 13 bases between. Of note for this clone: Its antigen is unidentified.

Sequencing was performed on naive CD4+ T cells sorted from blood. Subset specified: CD45RA+ positively selected. The chain links TRBV5-4 to TRBJ2-5, with D perhaps matching TRBD2 (6 bases). The origin of this receptor is a young man in good health. CDR3 sequence (DNA): TGTGCCAGCAGGGCTACGGGAGACGAGACCCAGTACTTC. Protein product: CASRATGDETQYF.